The clone carrying this TCR beta chain was picked up many times. Its target is unknown. The V and J ends lost 2 bases and 2 bases respectively, with 26 bases between them. The CDR3 totals 19 residues. Germline V lookup: CDR1 DFQATT, CDR2 SNEGSKA (reference sequence). TCRdb ran MiXCR on the 5' RACE reads and lists one entry per CDR3 protein. The sample lists 20,000 to 30,000 distinct CDR3 sequences; about 13% were seen once. This sample is drawn from a study of neurological immune-mediated disorders. Study-wide results and limits: Multiple sclerosis patients had less TCR clonal expansion than even healthy controls, unlike HTLV-1-associated myelopathy.

The clonotype was recovered from a woman aged 55-69 years with HTLV-1-associated myelopathy (HAM/TSP). Sequencing was carried out using PBMCs. The chain combines TRBV20-1 with TRBJ2-3; D is unresolved. In DNA form, the CDR3 reads TGCAGTGCTAGAAAAGAGTGGGCGATATCAGGTGAAGTCACAGATACGCAGTATTTT. Translation gives CSARKEWAISGEVTDTQYF.